A single count supports the clone carrying this T cell receptor beta chain. The data stem from a study of T-cell reconstitution after alpha-beta-depleted transplantation in children. Germline CDR1 reads LGHDT; CDR2 reads YNNKEL (reference sequence). The J segment lost 0 bases and the V segment lost 11 bases, leaving 16 bases of the junction unmatched. The CDR3 contains 17 residues. Library preparation (for TCRbeta) was performed with unique molecular identifiers. Using its own MiXCR run on the PCR reads, TCRdb lists one record per CDR3 protein. The table lists about 260,000 distinct CDR3 sequences, roughly 8.2% of them singletons, with 6.3% in the top ten.

The sequence was obtained from a male patient younger than 18 who had a stem cell transplant for acute lymphoblastic leukemia, so the T cells may come from the graft donor. Source: PBMCs, mostly from graft donor cells, taken 180 days after TCRalphabeta/CD19-depleted stem cell transplant. This sequence joins TRBV3-1 and TRBJ2-7; 10 nucleotides match TRBD2. CDR3 loop: CACCQSTSGDSSYEQYF. CDR3 nucleotides: TGTGCCTGCTGCCAATCAACTAGCGGGGATAGCTCCTACGAGCAGTACTTC.